This TCR beta chain is from a study of blood T cell repertoires in COVID-19. Seattle cases were enrolled at active infection and followed longitudinally. This CDR3 comprises 14 residues. Trimming removed 2 bases from V and 5 bases from J; junction bases left unmatched: 4. The germline V gene encodes CDR1 LGHDT and CDR2 YNNKEL (reference sequence). Data came from immunoSEQ multiplex PCR; TCRdb stores just in-frame clones and leaves some out. The repertoire has 110,000 to 150,000 clones, around 75% of them found once; the top ten carry around 5%. This clone turned up a few times. The chain has TRBV3-1 (or the pseudogene TRBV3-2) and TRBJ2-5, with TRBD1 matching over 8 bases. The sequenced sample consisted of peripheral blood. The clonotype originates from a woman aged 70 to 79 with COVID-19, enrolled during active disease. The CDR3 coding sequence is TGTGCCAGCAGCCAAACAGGGGGGATGGAGACCCAGTACTTC. Its translation is CASSQTGGMETQYF.